This T cell receptor (beta chain) stems from a study of control samples from healthy donors and cancer patients. Method: immunoSEQ multiplex PCR; TCRdb's copy keeps in-frame clones and lacks some. In the table there are 70,000 to 80,000 clones, around 90% of which are singletons. The CDR3 is 15 amino acids. V was pared by 5 bases and J by 1 base, with 8 bases of the junction left unmatched. Germline V gives CDR1 SGDLS, CDR2 YYNGEE. The chain couples TRBV9 to TRBJ2-5; 7 nucleotides align to TRBD2. Sequenced material: PBMCs. The clonotype originates from a woman aged 50 to 60 with colorectal cancer. The CDR3 coding sequence is TGTGCCAGCAGTCCGTCGGGACTATTCCAAGAGACCCAGTACTTC. Its translation is CASSPSGLFQETQYF.